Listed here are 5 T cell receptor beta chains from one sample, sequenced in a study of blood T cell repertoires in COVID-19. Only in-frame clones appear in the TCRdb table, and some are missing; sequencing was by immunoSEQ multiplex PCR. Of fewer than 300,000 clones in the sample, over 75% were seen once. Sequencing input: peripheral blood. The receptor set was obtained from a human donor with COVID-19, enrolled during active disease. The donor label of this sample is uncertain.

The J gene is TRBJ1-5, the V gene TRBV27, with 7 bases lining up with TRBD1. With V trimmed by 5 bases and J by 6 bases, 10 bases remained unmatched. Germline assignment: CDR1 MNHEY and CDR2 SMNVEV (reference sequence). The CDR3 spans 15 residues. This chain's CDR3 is CASSERQGISQPQHF. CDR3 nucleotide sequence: TGTGCCAGCAGTGAGAGACAGGGAATCAGTCAGCCCCAGCATTTT.

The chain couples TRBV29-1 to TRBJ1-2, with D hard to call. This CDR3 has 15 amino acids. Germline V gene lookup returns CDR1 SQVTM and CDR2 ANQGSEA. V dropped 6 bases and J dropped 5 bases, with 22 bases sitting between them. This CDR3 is CSVHGVGKVAYGYTF. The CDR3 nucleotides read TGCAGCGTGCACGGGGTTGGGAAGGTTGCTTATGGCTACACCTTC. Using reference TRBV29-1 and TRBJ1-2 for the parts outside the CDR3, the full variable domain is SAVISQKPSRDICQRGTSLTIQCQVDSQVTMMFWYRQQPGQSLTLIATANQGSEATYESGFVIDKFPISRPNLTFSTLTVSNMSPEDSSIYLCSVHGVGKVAYGYTFGSGTRLTVV.

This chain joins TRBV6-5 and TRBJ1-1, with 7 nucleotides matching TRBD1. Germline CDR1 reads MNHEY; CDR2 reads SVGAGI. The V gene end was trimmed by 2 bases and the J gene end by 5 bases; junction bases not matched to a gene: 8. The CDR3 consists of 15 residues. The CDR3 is CASSYGTDVRTEAFF. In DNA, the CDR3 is TGTGCCAGCAGTTACGGGACAGACGTTAGGACTGAAGCTTTCTTT.

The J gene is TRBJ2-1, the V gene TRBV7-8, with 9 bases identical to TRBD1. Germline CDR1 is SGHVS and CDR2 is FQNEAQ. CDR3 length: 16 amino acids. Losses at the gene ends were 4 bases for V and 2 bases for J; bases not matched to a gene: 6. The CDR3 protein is CASSSYRGRPYNEQFF. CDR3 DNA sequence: TGTGCCAGCAGCTCCTACAGGGGGCGCCCCTACAATGAGCAGTTCTTC.

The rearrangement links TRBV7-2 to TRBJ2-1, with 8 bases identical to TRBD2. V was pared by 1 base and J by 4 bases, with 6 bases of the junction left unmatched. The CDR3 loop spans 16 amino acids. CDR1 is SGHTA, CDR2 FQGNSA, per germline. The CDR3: CASSLGGGPGYNEQFF. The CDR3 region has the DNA TGTGCCAGCAGCTTAGGCGGGGGGCCGGGGTACAATGAGCAGTTCTTC. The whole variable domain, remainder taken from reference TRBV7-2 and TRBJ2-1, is GAGVSQSPSNKVTEKGKDVELRCDPISGHTALYWYRQSLGQGLEFLIYFQGNSAPDKSGLPSDRFSAERTGGSVSTLTIQRTQQEDSAVYLCASSLGGGPGYNEQFFGPGTRLTVL.